These T cell receptor beta chains were read from a single sample in a study of human T cells and chemical hapten exposure. MiXCR was run by TCRdb on the RACE reads, yielding one entry per CDR3 protein. The repertoire includes 35,000 or so distinct CDR3 sequences, 10% of them detected once, and about 28% sits in the top ten. The sequencing used whole blood, collected in connection with sensitization to the hapten diphenylcyclopropenone (DPC). The receptor source for this set is a man aged 45 to 65 with alopecia areata. Some clones in this sample may be carry-over from other donors' samples. The CDR3 runs from the conserved cysteine through the conserved F or W.

TRBV6-5	TRBJ2-7	CASSYSAGYLYEQYF
TRBV7-2	TRBJ2-1	CASSLETANEQFF
TRBV7-9	TRBJ2-7	CASSPGGGYEQYF
TRBV2	TRBJ2-1	CASSEREGRIYEQFF
TRBV28	TRBJ1-3	CASSSDSISGNTIYF
TRBV5-1	TRBJ2-5	CASSGSGGVQETQYF
TRBV3-1	TRBJ2-1	CASSQVESGSRNEQFF
TRBV4-2	TRBJ2-7	CASSQGQGTSYEQYF
TRBV7-2	TRBJ1-2	CASSLLSGYTF
TRBV27	TRBJ2-3	CASSFKAGDLADTQYF
TRBV5-1	TRBJ2-6	CASSSDSGANVLTF
TRBV4-1	TRBJ2-1	CASSPETGSGSYNEQFF
TRBV20-1	TRBJ1-5	CSAREGLRLSNQPQHF
TRBV20-1	TRBJ2-2	CSAGRGGHPTGELFF
TRBV2	TRBJ2-1	CASIQLGASGSDWQFF
TRBV7-2	TRBJ2-5	CASSPGTVEETQYF
TRBV6-2/TRBV6-3	TRBJ1-5	CASSSGTVHLPQHF
TRBV29-1	TRBJ2-1	CSVELGTSGLYEQFF
TRBV6-1	TRBJ2-1	CASSETSGGQRQFF
TRBV29-1	TRBJ1-2	CSVGGQGGYGYTF
TRBV11-2	TRBJ2-5	CASSLNQETQYF
TRBV5-1	TRBJ1-3	CASSEGQENTIYF
TRBV11-2	TRBJ1-6	CASSLDTGGPSPLHF
TRBV11-1	TRBJ2-1	CASSLSGGSDEQFF
TRBV20-1	TRBJ1-1	CSARPWSIQNTEAFF
TRBV7-2	TRBJ2-1	CASSPEYNNEQFF
TRBV10-2	TRBJ1-1	CASSSVNTEAFF
TRBV28	TRBJ2-7	CASSTRLAGASEQYF
TRBV20-1	TRBJ1-2	CSAIQEPYGYTF
TRBV24-1	TRBJ1-2	CATSDLTYGYTF
TRBV7-3	TRBJ2-7	CASSSDEQYF
TRBV5-6	TRBJ2-5	CASSGGTSGAQGTQYF
TRBV28	TRBJ2-1	CASSPPSGSSYNEQFF
TRBV10-1	TRBJ1-2	CASSAGSGTGSDGYTF
TRBV10-3	TRBJ2-3	CAISEADPGAADTQYF